A single T cell receptor beta chain is shown here with its context. This specimen comes from a study of cytomegalovirus exposure and HLA in healthy donors. CDR1 and CDR2 from the germline V gene are SEHNR and FQNEAQ (reference sequence). The V gene end was trimmed by 1 base and the J gene end by 1 base; junction bases not matched to a gene: 3. There are 17 residues in the CDR3. Researchers ran the PCR with 60 Vbeta and 13 Jbeta primers. Data came from immunoSEQ multiplex PCR; TCRdb stores just in-frame clones and leaves some out. The repertoire holds roughly 150,000 clones, with around 80% as singletons.

Sequenced material: PBMCs. The TCR comes from a boy aged 2 to 9 in good health and CMV-seronegative. This chain links TRBV7-9 with TRBJ2-6; 8 bases line up with TRBD2. The CDR3 spells CASSLVAGGSGANVLTF. CDR3 DNA sequence: TGTGCCAGCAGCTTAGTTGCGGGAGGTTCTGGGGCCAACGTCCTGACTTTC. Full variable domain (rest looked up from reference TRBV7-9 and TRBJ2-6): DTGVSQNPRHKITKRGQNVTFRCDPISEHNRLYWYRQTLGQGPEFLTYFQNEAQLEKSRLLSDRFSAERPKGSFSTLEIQRTEQGDSAMYLCASSLVAGGSGANVLTFGAGSRLTVL.